The rows below give T cell receptor beta chains drawn from one sample of a study of T-cell memory formation after mild COVID-19. TCRdb re-called the 5' RACE reads with MiXCR, one entry per CDR3 protein. The sample shows some 120,000 distinct CDR3 sequences, about 16% of them seen only once. Sample: PBMCs or a T cell subset sorted from them (not recorded which). The receptors were gathered from an adult woman who had mild COVID-19 (a few samples of this study predate the infection). Cell type and time point are not known. The CDR3 runs from the conserved cysteine through the conserved F or W. Each record gives: J gene, CDR3 length, V gene, D gene, clone size, CDR3 DNA, CDR3 protein. The D gene is left open where the match is weak. Where a row states a size, it is once, few, many or the class of an expanded clone; other rows omit it.

j_call: TRBJ2-4
cdr3_length: 15
v_call: TRBV25-1
d_call: -
clone_size: many
cdr3_nt: TGTGCCAGCAGTGAGGGTTCGGTTTCGAAAAACATTCAGTACTTC
cdr3_aa: CASSEGSVSKNIQYF

j_call: TRBJ2-5
cdr3_length: 15
v_call: TRBV5-1
d_call: -
clone_size: -
cdr3_nt: TGCGCCAGCAGCACCTTACTAGCAATAGGGGAGACCCAGTACTTC
cdr3_aa: CASSTLLAIGETQYF

j_call: TRBJ2-1
cdr3_length: 13
v_call: TRBV12-3/TRBV12-4
d_call: -
clone_size: few
cdr3_nt: TGTGCCAGCAGTTTAGTACCCGCAGGTGAGCAGTTCTTC
cdr3_aa: CASSLVPAGEQFF

j_call: TRBJ2-7
cdr3_length: 16
v_call: TRBV6-5
d_call: TRBD2
clone_size: -
cdr3_nt: TGTGCCAGCAGTCCGACTCCTCTAGCGGGAAGCGACGAGCAGTACTTC
cdr3_aa: CASSPTPLAGSDEQYF

j_call: TRBJ2-1
cdr3_length: 15
v_call: TRBV29-1
d_call: TRBD1
clone_size: few
cdr3_nt: TGCAGCGTTGAAGGACAGGGGGTTCCCTACAATGAGCAGTTCTTC
cdr3_aa: CSVEGQGVPYNEQFF

j_call: TRBJ2-1
cdr3_length: 23
v_call: TRBV6-2/TRBV6-3
d_call: TRBD2
clone_size: many
cdr3_nt: TGTGCCAGCAGTTACTTTTCCGGTATTACTAGCGGGAGAAACAAGTCCTCCTACAATGAGCAGTTCTTC
cdr3_aa: CASSYFSGITSGRNKSSYNEQFF

j_call: TRBJ2-1
cdr3_length: 16
v_call: TRBV4-1
d_call: TRBD2
clone_size: -
cdr3_nt: TGCGCCAGCAGCCAACAGCGGGGGAGCTCCTACAATGAGCAGTTCTTC
cdr3_aa: CASSQQRGSSYNEQFF

j_call: TRBJ2-2
cdr3_length: 14
v_call: TRBV7-9
d_call: -
clone_size: few
cdr3_nt: TGTGCCAGCAGAAGTTTTCGGGATGACGGGGAGCTGTTTTTT
cdr3_aa: CASRSFRDDGELFF

j_call: TRBJ2-1
cdr3_length: 17
v_call: TRBV13
d_call: -
clone_size: -
cdr3_nt: TGTGCCAGCAGCTTAAGGGCCCGGGGGTCCCAATACAATGAGCAGTTCTTC
cdr3_aa: CASSLRARGSQYNEQFF

j_call: TRBJ2-3
cdr3_length: 14
v_call: TRBV5-1
d_call: -
clone_size: many
cdr3_nt: TGCGCCAGCAGCTTCCCAGCGGGCACAGATACGCAGTATTTT
cdr3_aa: CASSFPAGTDTQYF

j_call: TRBJ2-3
cdr3_length: 17
v_call: TRBV4-1
d_call: TRBD2
clone_size: few
cdr3_nt: TGCGCCAGCAGCCAAGCCGGACTAGCGGGGGGGAAAGATACGCAGTATTTT
cdr3_aa: CASSQAGLAGGKDTQYF

j_call: TRBJ2-1
cdr3_length: 14
v_call: TRBV6-4
d_call: -
clone_size: -
cdr3_nt: TGTGCCAGCAGTGTAGGGGACTCCTACAATGAGCAGTTCTTC
cdr3_aa: CASSVGDSYNEQFF

j_call: TRBJ2-2
cdr3_length: 16
v_call: TRBV24-1
d_call: -
clone_size: -
cdr3_nt: TGTGCCACCAGTGATTTCAGCAGAGTAAACACCGGGGAGCTGTTTTTT
cdr3_aa: CATSDFSRVNTGELFF

j_call: TRBJ2-3
cdr3_length: 16
v_call: TRBV9
d_call: TRBD2
clone_size: few
cdr3_nt: TGTGCCAGCAGCCCCCGGGTAGCGGGAGCGTTGGATACGCAGTATTTT
cdr3_aa: CASSPRVAGALDTQYF

j_call: TRBJ2-3
cdr3_length: 16
v_call: TRBV7-2
d_call: TRBD2
clone_size: few
cdr3_nt: TGTGACAGCAGCTCCCCTGCGGGAGGAGTCACAGATACGCAGTATTTT
cdr3_aa: CDSSSPAGGVTDTQYF

j_call: TRBJ1-1
cdr3_length: 14
v_call: TRBV9
d_call: -
clone_size: many
cdr3_nt: TGTGCCAGCAGCGTATCGGGGGGGAACACTGAAGCTTTCTTT
cdr3_aa: CASSVSGGNTEAFF

j_call: TRBJ1-2
cdr3_length: 17
v_call: TRBV28
d_call: -
clone_size: few
cdr3_nt: TGTGCCAGCACCCATGGGGGGCGCGAAGCAATCGACTATGGCTACACCTTC
cdr3_aa: CASTHGGREAIDYGYTF

j_call: TRBJ2-1
cdr3_length: 14
v_call: TRBV15
d_call: TRBD2
clone_size: few
cdr3_nt: TGTGCCACCAGCAGAGTCCTTGGACTAGCGGGCGTGCAGTTC
cdr3_aa: CATSRVLGLAGVQF

j_call: TRBJ2-1
cdr3_length: 15
v_call: TRBV7-9
d_call: TRBD1
clone_size: -
cdr3_nt: TGTGCCAGCAGTTCCACATATAGGGGGCACAATGAGCAGTTCTTC
cdr3_aa: CASSSTYRGHNEQFF

j_call: TRBJ2-3
cdr3_length: 17
v_call: TRBV4-1
d_call: -
clone_size: few
cdr3_nt: TGCGCCAGCAGCCCCCGGGACTCCCGAATCGGCACAGATACGCAGTATTTT
cdr3_aa: CASSPRDSRIGTDTQYF

j_call: TRBJ2-7
cdr3_length: 14
v_call: TRBV29-1
d_call: -
clone_size: few
cdr3_nt: TGCAGCGTTGAACCGGGTACAGGGACCTACGAGCAGTACTTC
cdr3_aa: CSVEPGTGTYEQYF

j_call: TRBJ2-7
cdr3_length: 17
v_call: TRBV2
d_call: TRBD2
clone_size: -
cdr3_nt: TGTGCCAGCAGTGTGGAGACTAGCGGTTCCTACTCCTACGAGCAGTACTTC
cdr3_aa: CASSVETSGSYSYEQYF

j_call: TRBJ1-1
cdr3_length: 12
v_call: TRBV5-1
d_call: -
clone_size: -
cdr3_nt: TGCGCCAGCAGCGCGGTGAACACTGAAGCTTTCTTT
cdr3_aa: CASSAVNTEAFF

j_call: TRBJ2-7
cdr3_length: 13
v_call: TRBV12-3/TRBV12-4
d_call: -
clone_size: -
cdr3_nt: TGTGCCAGCAGCCGAGGACACGTTGACGAGCAGTACTTC
cdr3_aa: CASSRGHVDEQYF

j_call: TRBJ2-3
cdr3_length: 17
v_call: TRBV30
d_call: TRBD2
clone_size: few
cdr3_nt: TGTGCCTGTCAGGACGCCGGGACTAGCGGGAGATCAGATACGCAGTATTTT
cdr3_aa: CACQDAGTSGRSDTQYF